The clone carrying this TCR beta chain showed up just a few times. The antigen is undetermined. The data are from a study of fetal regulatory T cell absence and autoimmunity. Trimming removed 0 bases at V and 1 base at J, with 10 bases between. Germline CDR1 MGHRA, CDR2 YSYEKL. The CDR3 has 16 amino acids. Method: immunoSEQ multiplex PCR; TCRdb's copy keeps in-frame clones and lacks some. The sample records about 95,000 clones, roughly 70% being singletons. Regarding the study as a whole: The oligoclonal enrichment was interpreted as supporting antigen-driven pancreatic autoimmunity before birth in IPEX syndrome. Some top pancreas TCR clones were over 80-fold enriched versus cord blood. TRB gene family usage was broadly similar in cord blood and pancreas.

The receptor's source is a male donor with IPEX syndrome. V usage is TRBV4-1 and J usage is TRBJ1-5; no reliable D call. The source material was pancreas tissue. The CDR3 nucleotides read TGCGCCAGCAGCCAAGATATACAACTCAGCAATCAGCCCCAGCATTTT. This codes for CASSQDIQLSNQPQHF.